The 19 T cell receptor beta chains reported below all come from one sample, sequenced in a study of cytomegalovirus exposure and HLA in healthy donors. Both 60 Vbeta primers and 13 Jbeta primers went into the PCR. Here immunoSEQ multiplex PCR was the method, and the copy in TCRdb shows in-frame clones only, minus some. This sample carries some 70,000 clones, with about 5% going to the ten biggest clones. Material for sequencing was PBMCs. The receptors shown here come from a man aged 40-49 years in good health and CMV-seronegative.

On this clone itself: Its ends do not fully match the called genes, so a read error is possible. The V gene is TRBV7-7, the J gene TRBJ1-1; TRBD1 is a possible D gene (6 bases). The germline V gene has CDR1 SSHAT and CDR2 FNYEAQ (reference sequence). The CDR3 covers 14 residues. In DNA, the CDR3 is TGTGCTAGCAGCACTCCCTACAGGGAGACTGAAGCTTTCTTT. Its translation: CASSTPYRETEAFF.

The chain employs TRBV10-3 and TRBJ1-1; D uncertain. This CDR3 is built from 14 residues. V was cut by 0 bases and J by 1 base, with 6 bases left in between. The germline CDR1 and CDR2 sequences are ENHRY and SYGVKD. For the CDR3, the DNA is TGTGCCATCAGTGAGTCTTCTAGGAACACTGAAGCTTTCTTT. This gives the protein CAISESSRNTEAFF.

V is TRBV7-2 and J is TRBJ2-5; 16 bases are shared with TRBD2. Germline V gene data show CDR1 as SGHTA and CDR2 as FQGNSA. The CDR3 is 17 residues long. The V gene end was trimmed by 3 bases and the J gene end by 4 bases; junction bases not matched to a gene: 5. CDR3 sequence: CASSLGLAGGLGETQYF. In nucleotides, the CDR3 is TGTGCCAGCAGCTTGGGACTAGCGGGGGGGCTGGGAGAGACCCAGTACTTC.

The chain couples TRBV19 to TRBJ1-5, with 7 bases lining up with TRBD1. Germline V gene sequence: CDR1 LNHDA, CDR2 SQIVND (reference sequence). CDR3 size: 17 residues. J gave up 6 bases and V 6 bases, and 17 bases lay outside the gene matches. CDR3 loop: CASSGPLDRPLGQPQHF. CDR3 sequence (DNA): TGTGCCAGTAGCGGACCCTTGGACAGGCCCCTTGGTCAGCCCCAGCATTTT. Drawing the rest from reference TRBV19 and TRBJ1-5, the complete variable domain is DGGITQSPKYLFRKEGQNVTLSCEQNLNHDAMYWYRQDPGQGLRLIYYSQIVNDFQKGDIAEGYSVSREKKESFPLTVTSAQKNPTAFYLCASSGPLDRPLGQPQHFGDGTRLSIL.

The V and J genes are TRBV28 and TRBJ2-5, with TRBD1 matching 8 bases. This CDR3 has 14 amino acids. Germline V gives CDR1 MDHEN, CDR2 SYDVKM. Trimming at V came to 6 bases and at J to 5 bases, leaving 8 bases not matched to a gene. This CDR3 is CASSWTGTRETQYF. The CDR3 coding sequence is TGTGCCAGCAGCTGGACAGGGACACGGGAGACCCAGTACTTC.

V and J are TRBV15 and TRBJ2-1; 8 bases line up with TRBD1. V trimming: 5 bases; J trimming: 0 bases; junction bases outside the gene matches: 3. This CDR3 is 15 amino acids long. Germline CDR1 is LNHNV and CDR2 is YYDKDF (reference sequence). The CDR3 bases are TGTGCCACCAGCCGAGGACAGGGCTCCTACAATGAGCAGTTCTTC. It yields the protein CATSRGQGSYNEQFF.

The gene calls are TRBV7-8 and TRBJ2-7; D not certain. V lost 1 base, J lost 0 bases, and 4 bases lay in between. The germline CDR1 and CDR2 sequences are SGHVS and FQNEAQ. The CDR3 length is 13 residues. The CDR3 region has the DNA TGTGCCAGCAGCTTAGGGCCCTCCTACGAGCAGTACTTC. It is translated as CASSLGPSYEQYF.

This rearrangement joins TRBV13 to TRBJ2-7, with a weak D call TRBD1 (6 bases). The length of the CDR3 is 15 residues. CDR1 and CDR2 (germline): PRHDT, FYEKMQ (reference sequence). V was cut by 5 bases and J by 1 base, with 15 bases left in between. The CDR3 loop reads CASSPRLGGSYEQYF. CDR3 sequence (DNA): TGTGCCAGCAGCCCGCGTTTAGGGGGATCCTACGAGCAGTACTTC.

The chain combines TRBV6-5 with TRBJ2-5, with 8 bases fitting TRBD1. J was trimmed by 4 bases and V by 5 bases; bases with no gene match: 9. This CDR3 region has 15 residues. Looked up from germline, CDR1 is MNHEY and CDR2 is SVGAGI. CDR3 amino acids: CASSPDRGTRETQYF. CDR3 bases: TGTGCCAGCAGTCCCGACAGGGGAACTAGAGAGACCCAGTACTTC.

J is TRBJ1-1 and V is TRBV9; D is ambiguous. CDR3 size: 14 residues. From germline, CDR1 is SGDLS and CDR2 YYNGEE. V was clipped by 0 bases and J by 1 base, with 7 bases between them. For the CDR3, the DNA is TGTGCCAGCAGCGTAGTCTCGTCGAACACTGAAGCTTTCTTT. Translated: CASSVVSSNTEAFF.

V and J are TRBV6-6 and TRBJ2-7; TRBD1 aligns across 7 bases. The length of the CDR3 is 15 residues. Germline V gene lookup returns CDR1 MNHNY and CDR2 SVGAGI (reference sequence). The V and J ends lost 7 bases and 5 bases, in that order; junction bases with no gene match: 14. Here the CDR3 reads CASTLGQGQVDEQYF. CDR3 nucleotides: TGTGCCAGCACCCTCGGGCAAGGACAGGTGGACGAGCAGTACTTC.

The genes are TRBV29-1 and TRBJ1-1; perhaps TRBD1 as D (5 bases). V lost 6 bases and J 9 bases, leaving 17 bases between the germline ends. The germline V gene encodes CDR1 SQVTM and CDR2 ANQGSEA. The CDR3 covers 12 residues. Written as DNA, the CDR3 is TGCAGCGTCACAGGACCCGCAATAAAAGCTTTCTTT. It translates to CSVTGPAIKAFF.

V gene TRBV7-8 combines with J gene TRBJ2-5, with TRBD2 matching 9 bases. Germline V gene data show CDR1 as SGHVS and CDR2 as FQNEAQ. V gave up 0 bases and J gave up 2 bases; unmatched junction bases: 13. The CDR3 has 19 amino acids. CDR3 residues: CASSLAPPGLAGHQETQYF. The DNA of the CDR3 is TGTGCCAGCAGCTTAGCGCCGCCGGGGCTAGCGGGGCATCAAGAGACCCAGTACTTC. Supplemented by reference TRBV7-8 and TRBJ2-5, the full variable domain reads GAGVSQSPRYKVAKRGQDVALRCDPISGHVSLFWYQQALGQGPEFLTYFQNEAQLDKSGLPSDRFFAERPEGSVSTLKIQRTQQEDSAVYLCASSLAPPGLAGHQETQYFGPGTRLLVL.

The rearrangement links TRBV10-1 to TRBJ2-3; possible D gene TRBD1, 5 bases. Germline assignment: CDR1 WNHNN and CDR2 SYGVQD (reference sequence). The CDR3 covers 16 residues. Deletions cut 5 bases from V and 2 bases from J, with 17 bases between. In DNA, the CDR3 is TGCGCCAGCAGTCCCCACGTAAGGGGTTCCACAGATACGCAGTATTTT. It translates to CASSPHVRGSTDTQYF.

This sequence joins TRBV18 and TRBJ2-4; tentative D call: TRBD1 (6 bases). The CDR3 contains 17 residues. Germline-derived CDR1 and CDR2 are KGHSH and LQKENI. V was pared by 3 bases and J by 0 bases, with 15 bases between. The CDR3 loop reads CASSPRDTLIAKNIQYF. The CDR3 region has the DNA TGTGCCAGCTCACCCAGGGACACACTCATAGCCAAAAACATTCAGTACTTC.

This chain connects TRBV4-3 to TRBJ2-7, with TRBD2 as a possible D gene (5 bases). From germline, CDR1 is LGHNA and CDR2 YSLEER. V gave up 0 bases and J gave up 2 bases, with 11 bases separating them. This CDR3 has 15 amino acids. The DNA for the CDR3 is TGCGCCAGCAGCCAAGATCCGGGATCCCCCTACGAGCAGTACTTC. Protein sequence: CASSQDPGSPYEQYF.

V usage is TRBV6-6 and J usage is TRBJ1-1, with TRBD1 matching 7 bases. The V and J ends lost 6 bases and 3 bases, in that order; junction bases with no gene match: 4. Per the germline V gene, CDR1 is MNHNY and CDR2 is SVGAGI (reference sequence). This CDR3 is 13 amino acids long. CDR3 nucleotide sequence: TGTGCCAGCAGGGACAGGAGTGACACTGAAGCTTTCTTT. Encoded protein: CASRDRSDTEAFF.

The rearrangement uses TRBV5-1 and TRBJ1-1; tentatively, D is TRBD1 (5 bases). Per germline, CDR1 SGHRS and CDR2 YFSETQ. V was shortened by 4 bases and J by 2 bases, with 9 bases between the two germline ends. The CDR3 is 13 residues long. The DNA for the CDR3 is TGCGCCAGCAGCGGGCAGGGAAACACTGAAGCTTTCTTT. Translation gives CASSGQGNTEAFF.

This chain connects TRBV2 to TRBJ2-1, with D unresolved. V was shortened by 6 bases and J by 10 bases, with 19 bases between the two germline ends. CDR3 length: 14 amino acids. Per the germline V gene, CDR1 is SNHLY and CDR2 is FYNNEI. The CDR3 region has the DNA TGTGCCAGCAGGACAATGATGGGTCTCCCCGAGCAGTTCTTC. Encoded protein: CASRTMMGLPEQFF.